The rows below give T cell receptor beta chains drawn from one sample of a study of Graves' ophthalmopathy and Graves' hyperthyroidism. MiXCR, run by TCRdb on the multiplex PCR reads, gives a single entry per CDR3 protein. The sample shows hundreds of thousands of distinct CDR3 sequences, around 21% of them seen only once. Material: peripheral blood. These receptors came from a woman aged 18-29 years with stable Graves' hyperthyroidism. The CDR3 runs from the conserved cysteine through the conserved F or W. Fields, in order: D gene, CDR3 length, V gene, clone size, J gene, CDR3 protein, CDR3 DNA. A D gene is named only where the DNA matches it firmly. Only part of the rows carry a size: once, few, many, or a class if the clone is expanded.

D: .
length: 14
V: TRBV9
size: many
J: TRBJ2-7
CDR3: CASSVAAAHYEQYF
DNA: TGTGCCAGCAGCGTAGCGGCAGCACACTACGAGCAGTACTTC

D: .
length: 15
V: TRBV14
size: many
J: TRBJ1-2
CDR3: CASSQAVGRPYGYTF
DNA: TGTGCCAGCAGCCAAGCGGTTGGCAGGCCCTATGGCTACACCTTC

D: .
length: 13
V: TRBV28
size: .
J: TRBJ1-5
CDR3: CASSLTGPQPQHF
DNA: TGTGCCAGCAGTTTAACGGGGCCTCAGCCCCAGCATTTT

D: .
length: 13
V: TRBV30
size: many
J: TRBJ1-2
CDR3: CAWSLRKAYGYTF
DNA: TGTGCCTGGAGCCTAAGGAAGGCCTATGGCTACACCTTC

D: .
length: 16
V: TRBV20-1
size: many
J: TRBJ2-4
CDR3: CSASRDPSRAKNIQYF
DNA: TGCAGTGCCAGTAGGGATCCATCCCGGGCCAAAAACATTCAGTACTTC

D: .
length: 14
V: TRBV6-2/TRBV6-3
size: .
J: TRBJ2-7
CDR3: CASSPPGLIYEQYF
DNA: TGTGCCAGCAGCCCGCCGGGACTGATCTACGAGCAGTACTTC

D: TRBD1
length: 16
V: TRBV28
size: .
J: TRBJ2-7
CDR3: CASSLSPGTGPYEQYF
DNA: TGTGCCAGCAGTCTGTCCCCGGGGACAGGGCCCTACGAGCAGTACTTC

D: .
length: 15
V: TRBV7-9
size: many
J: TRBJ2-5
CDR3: CASSLGRLVIGTQYF
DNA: TGTGCCAGCAGCTTAGGGCGACTAGTCATTGGGACCCAGTACTTC

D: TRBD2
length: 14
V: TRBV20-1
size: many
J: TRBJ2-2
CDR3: CSAVRGGESGELFF
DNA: TGCAGTGCAGTCCGGGGAGGGGAGTCCGGGGAGCTGTTTTTT

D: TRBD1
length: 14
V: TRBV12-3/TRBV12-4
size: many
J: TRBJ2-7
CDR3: CASSATGGLREQYF
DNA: TGTGCCAGCAGCGCCACAGGGGGCCTCCGCGAGCAGTACTTC

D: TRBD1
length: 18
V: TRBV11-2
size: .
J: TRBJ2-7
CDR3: CASSSVPRRDRVLDEQYF
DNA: TGTGCCAGCAGCTCCGTACCCCGCCGGGACAGGGTTTTGGACGAGCAGTACTTC

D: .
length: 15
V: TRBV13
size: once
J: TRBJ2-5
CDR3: CASNLRGQNRETQYF
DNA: TGTGCCAGCAACCTGAGGGGTCAAAATCGGGAGACCCAGTACTTC

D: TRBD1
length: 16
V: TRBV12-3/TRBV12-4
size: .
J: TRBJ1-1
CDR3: CASSLIGGQRNTEAFF
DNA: TGTGCCAGCAGCCTAATCGGGGGACAGAGGAACACTGAAGCTTTCTTT

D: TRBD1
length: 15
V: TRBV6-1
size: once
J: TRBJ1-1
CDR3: CASSLLGQGDTEAFF
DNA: TGTGCCAGCAGCCTACTGGGACAGGGGGACACTGAAGCTTTCTTT

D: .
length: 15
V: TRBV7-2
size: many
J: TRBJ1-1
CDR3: CASSLVGTVNTEAFF
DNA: TGTGCCAGCAGCTTAGTCGGGACGGTGAACACTGAAGCTTTCTTT

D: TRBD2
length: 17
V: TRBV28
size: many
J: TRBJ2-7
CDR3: CASSRRTSGRALGEQYF
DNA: TGTGCCAGCAGTCGTAGGACTAGCGGGAGGGCCTTAGGCGAGCAGTACTTC

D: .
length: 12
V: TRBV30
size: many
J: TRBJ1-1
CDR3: CAWSENRAEAFF
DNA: TGTGCCTGGAGTGAGAACAGGGCTGAAGCTTTCTTT

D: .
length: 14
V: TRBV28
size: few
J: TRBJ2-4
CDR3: CASSRNGGGNIQYF
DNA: TGTGCCAGCAGCCGTAACGGGGGTGGAAACATTCAGTACTTC

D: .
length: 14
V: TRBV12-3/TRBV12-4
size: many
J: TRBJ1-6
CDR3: CASSLLRINSPLHF
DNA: TGTGCCAGCAGTTTGCTCCGGATAAATTCACCCCTCCACTTT

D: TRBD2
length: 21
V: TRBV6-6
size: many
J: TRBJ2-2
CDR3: CASYPLTSGRNRPRNTGELFF
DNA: TGTGCCAGCTACCCTTTGACTAGCGGGAGGAATCGTCCACGGAACACCGGGGAGCTGTTTTTT

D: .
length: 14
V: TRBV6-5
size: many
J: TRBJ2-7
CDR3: CASSSTGLSYEQYF
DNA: TGTGCCAGCAGCTCGACAGGCCTGTCCTACGAGCAGTACTTC

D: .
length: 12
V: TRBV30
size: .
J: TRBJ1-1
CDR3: CAWSVTGFEAFF
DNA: TGTGCCTGGAGTGTAACCGGTTTTGAAGCTTTCTTT

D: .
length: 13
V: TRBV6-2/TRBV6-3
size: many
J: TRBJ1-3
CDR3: CASSYSPGNTIYF
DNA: TGTGCCAGCAGTTACTCCCCCGGAAACACCATATATTTT